This T cell receptor (beta chain) was captured by sequencing in a study of shared clonotypes between healthy human individuals. Study summary: A donor's plate count was three for CD4 naive and three for CD4 memory; CD8 naive had two and CD8 memory one. Overall study findings and caveats: Naive CD4 clonotype sharing across a few donors was about 5%.

This was a deep-level run. Assay used: immunoSEQ multiplex PCR; TCRdb lists only in-frame clones, some missing. The top ten clones hold more than 0.1% of a sample with 2 million to 2.5 million clones, about 95% of them seen once. This CDR3 has 15 residues. Trimming pared 4 bases from V and 1 base from J, leaving 13 bases between. Germline-derived CDR1 and CDR2 are MNHNS and SASEGT. Investigators divided CD4+ cells into CD45RA+ naive and CD45RA-negative memory subsets. A note on this clone: What it binds is unknown.

The origin of this receptor is a man between 18 and 29 years old in good health. The V and J genes are TRBV6-1 and TRBJ1-2; D unresolved. The source material was naive CD4+ T cells sorted from blood. The subset here: CD45RA+ positively selected. CDR3 in DNA: TGTGCCAGCAGTGTTGGTGAACGGCTTAACTATGGCTACACCTTC. This codes for CASSVGERLNYGYTF.